What follows are 7 T cell receptor beta chains derived from one specimen sequenced in a study of blood T cell repertoires in COVID-19. The table came from immunoSEQ multiplex PCR; TCRdb's copy has only in-frame clones and leaves some out. The sample lists 250,000 or so clones; 85% to 90% were seen once. Material: PBMCs or T cells enriched from blood (not recorded which). These receptors all stem from a woman in her twenties or thirties with acute COVID-19.

V usage is TRBV5-1 and J usage is TRBJ2-3, with D perhaps TRBD2 (5 bases). The V gene's germline CDR1 is SGHRS and CDR2 YFSETQ. This CDR3 has 19 amino acids. V lost 1 base and J 2 bases, leaving 23 bases between the germline ends. The CDR3 nucleotides are TGCGCCAGCAGCTTGAGTTCCCGGTTCCAGCGGATCATCACAGATACGCAGTATTTT. Its translation: CASSLSSRFQRIITDTQYF.

The chain is built from TRBV4-3 and TRBJ2-1; 8 nucleotides agree with TRBD2. The V gene end was trimmed by 0 bases and the J gene end by 7 bases; junction bases not matched to a gene: 11. The CDR3 sequence is 17 residues long. Germline V lookup: CDR1 LGHNA, CDR2 YSLEER. The CDR3 DNA is TGCGCCAGCAGCCAAGATCTCTCGCGACTAGCGACAAATGAGCAGTTCTTC. Translating gives CASSQDLSRLATNEQFF.

The chain combines TRBV30 with TRBJ2-7; 10 bases are shared with TRBD1. The germline V gene has CDR1 GTSNPN and CDR2 SVGIG (reference sequence). CDR3 size: 15 residues. V was pared by 1 base and J by 3 bases, with 6 bases of the junction left unmatched. The CDR3 coding sequence is TGTGCCTGGAGTGCTAGGGACAGGGGAAACTACGAGCAGTACTTC. Amino acid sequence: CAWSARDRGNYEQYF. The full variable domain, in which reference TRBV30 and TRBJ2-7 provide the parts outside the CDR3, is SQTIHQWPATLVQPVGSPLSLECTVEGTSNPNLYWYRQAAGRGLQLLFYSVGIGQISSEVPQNLSASRPQDRQFILSSKKLLLSDSGFYLCAWSARDRGNYEQYFGPGTRLTVT.

This chain connects TRBV28 to TRBJ1-3; 8 positions match TRBD1. V lost 4 bases to trimming and J lost 0 bases; unmatched junction nucleotides: 2. CDR1 and CDR2 from the germline V gene are MDHEN and SYDVKM. The CDR3 has 15 amino acids. CDR3 region: CASSSTGGSGNTIYF. CDR3 bases: TGTGCCAGCAGTTCTACAGGGGGCTCTGGAAACACCATATATTTT.

The chain carries TRBV5-1 and TRBJ2-3; tentative D call: TRBD1 (5 bases). V was pared by 4 bases and J by 3 bases, with 12 bases between. Germline V gives CDR1 SGHRS, CDR2 YFSETQ. This CDR3 region has 14 residues. CDR3: CASSQRQLTDTQYF. The CDR3, as DNA: TGCGCCAGCAGCCAAAGACAGCTAACAGATACGCAGTATTTT.

The gene calls are TRBV28 and TRBJ2-3, with D possibly being TRBD1 (7 bases). The germline V and J ends were trimmed by 7 bases and 2 bases, with 13 bases remaining between them. CDR1 MDHEN and CDR2 SYDVKM come from the germline V gene. This CDR3 comprises 14 residues. DNA for the CDR3: TGTGCCAGCACCCCAGGGGGGTCCACAGATACGCAGTATTTT. It translates to CASTPGGSTDTQYF.

The CDR3: CASTLSHRLAGGQSPNEQFF. CDR3 coding DNA: TGCGCCAGCACTCTGAGTCATAGACTAGCGGGAGGGCAATCCCCCAATGAGCAGTTCTTC. The chain couples TRBV10-1 to TRBJ2-1, with TRBD2 matching over 14 bases. Germline V gene lookup returns CDR1 WNHNN and CDR2 SYGVQD (reference sequence). CDR3 length: 20 amino acids. J gave up 6 bases and V 7 bases, and 20 bases lay outside the gene matches.